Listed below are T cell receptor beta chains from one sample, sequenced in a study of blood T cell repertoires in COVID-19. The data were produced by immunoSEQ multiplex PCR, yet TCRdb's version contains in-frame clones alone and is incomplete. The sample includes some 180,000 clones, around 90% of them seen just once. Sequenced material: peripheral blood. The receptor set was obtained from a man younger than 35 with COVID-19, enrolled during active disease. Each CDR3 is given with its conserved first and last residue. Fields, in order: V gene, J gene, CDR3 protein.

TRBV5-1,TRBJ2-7,CASSWTSGSYEQYF
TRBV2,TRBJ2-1,CASSDPWSSYNEQFF
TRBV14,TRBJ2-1,CASSPRRDSEQFF
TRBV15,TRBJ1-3,CATSRVLQGGNTIYF
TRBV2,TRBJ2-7,CASSVEVPIAYEQYF
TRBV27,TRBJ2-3,CASSPLAEGAADTQYF
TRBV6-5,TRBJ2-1,CASSYSSGNEQFF
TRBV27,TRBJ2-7,CASSRVTGDPREQYF
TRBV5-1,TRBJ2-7,CASSLALGGREQYF
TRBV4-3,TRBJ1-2,CASSLSGTDGGYTF
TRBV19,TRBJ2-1,CASSRGLAVSPANEQFF
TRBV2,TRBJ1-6,CASSEATGNSPLHF
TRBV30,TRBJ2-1,CAWSRRGAEQFF
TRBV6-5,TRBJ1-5,CASRGSGDQPQHF
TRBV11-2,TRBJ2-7,CASSSSLEQYF
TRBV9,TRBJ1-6,CASSKPGQVLWGSPLHF
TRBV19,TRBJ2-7,CASSIARDRVYEQYF
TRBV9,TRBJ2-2,CASSSPGGVGELFF
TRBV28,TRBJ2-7,CASSYLAGVDEQYF
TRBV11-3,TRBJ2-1,CASSSGTGEYNEQFF
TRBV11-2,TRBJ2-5,CASRKIREQETQYF
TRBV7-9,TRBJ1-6,CASSLDSLYNSPLHF
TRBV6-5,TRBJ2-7,CASSYTRAGEQYF
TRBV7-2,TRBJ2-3,CASSLASGRQDTQYF
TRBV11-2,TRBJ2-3,CASSLEGFAGGRSDTQYF
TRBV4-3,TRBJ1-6,CASSKRLGERFSPHSPLHF
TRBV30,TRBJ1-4,CAWSVLKGNNEKLLF